The rows below give T cell receptor beta chains drawn from one sample of a study of immune characterization of retroperitoneal liposarcoma. TCRdb ran MiXCR on the PCR reads and lists one entry per CDR3 protein. The sample has 1,600 or so distinct CDR3 sequences; over 45% are singletons. The sample taken for sequencing was tumor tissue. These receptors were taken from a female donor with retroperitoneal liposarcoma. The conserved cysteine and the conserved F or W are not part of the CDR3 here. The order of the fields is V gene, CDR3 protein.

V gene: TRBV6-2/TRBV6-3
CDR3 protein: ASSEDAVGQYYNEQF

V gene: TRBV12-3/TRBV12-4
CDR3 protein: ASGRGDEQF

V gene: TRBV7-2
CDR3 protein: ASSGRKGETQF

V gene: TRBV6-1
CDR3 protein: ASSYKGRGTDTQY

V gene: TRBV7-2
CDR3 protein: ASSLVGGGSHNEQF

V gene: TRBV7-2
CDR3 protein: ASSLMSGGYNEQF

V gene: TRBV12-3/TRBV12-4
CDR3 protein: ASSSPDRGEQY

V gene: TRBV7-2
CDR3 protein: ASSRRGRIEETQF

V gene: TRBV10-2
CDR3 protein: ASSETPPPEQF

V gene: TRBV6-1
CDR3 protein: ASKGRTYNEQY

V gene: TRBV7-2
CDR3 protein: ASSPRGKGADEQY

V gene: TRBV11-2
CDR3 protein: ASSLVRGNEQF

V gene: TRBV6-1
CDR3 protein: ASSSYRGTYEQF

V gene: TRBV6-1
CDR3 protein: ASSEAVQGGIQY

V gene: TRBV11-2
CDR3 protein: ASSKMRAGTSSSYEQY

V gene: TRBV7-2
CDR3 protein: ASSSTGTSGKETQY

V gene: TRBV7-2
CDR3 protein: ASSEGGDYQQL

V gene: TRBV27
CDR3 protein: ASSIKQGGTQY

V gene: TRBV7-6
CDR3 protein: ASSLEVVLAEQY

V gene: TRBV11-2
CDR3 protein: ASSSGQVQETQF

V gene: TRBV10-3
CDR3 protein: AINPEGSYEQY

V gene: TRBV27
CDR3 protein: ASSIQGAGNIQY

V gene: TRBV6-6
CDR3 protein: ASSYSSGGAHEQY

V gene: TRBV7-2
CDR3 protein: ASSPLYGAYNEQF

V gene: TRBV6-1
CDR3 protein: ASVGGDSSYEQY

V gene: TRBV7-2
CDR3 protein: ASSLASGTGGSEAGANVLT

V gene: TRBV7-2
CDR3 protein: ASSPSSGRAYEQY

V gene: TRBV12-3/TRBV12-4
CDR3 protein: ASSRSGSETQY

V gene: TRBV6-5
CDR3 protein: ASSEWRLADTQY

V gene: TRBV6-1
CDR3 protein: ASSRLAGVGNEQF

V gene: TRBV6-6
CDR3 protein: ASNGQGLKTQY

V gene: TRBV6-1
CDR3 protein: ASRSLDAYNEQF

V gene: TRBV11-3
CDR3 protein: ASSSSGSSYNEQF

V gene: TRBV6-1
CDR3 protein: ASSEGSGGGVETQY

V gene: TRBV12-3/TRBV12-4
CDR3 protein: ASSLGPTSGRGYEQY

V gene: TRBV11-3
CDR3 protein: ASSFESSLVSDEQF

V gene: TRBV11-2
CDR3 protein: ASSLAGVSYYNEQY

V gene: TRBV7-3
CDR3 protein: ASSLFSGDYNEQF

V gene: TRBV7-2
CDR3 protein: ASSDVAGGLQGETQF

V gene: TRBV7-6
CDR3 protein: ASSPDISYEQF

V gene: TRBV11-3
CDR3 protein: ASSGPLAGGPQGKPRYEQY

V gene: TRBV28
CDR3 protein: ASSFEVQGAQETQY

V gene: TRBV10-1
CDR3 protein: ASSETSTDTQY

V gene: TRBV6-1
CDR3 protein: ASSTSWYQETQF

V gene: TRBV6-1
CDR3 protein: ASTQAPLMIEQY

V gene: TRBV6-4
CDR3 protein: ASSDSGQGIGGYT